These 9 T cell receptor beta chains were sequenced from one sample in a study of cytomegalovirus exposure and HLA in healthy donors. A multiplex PCR was run with 60 Vbeta primers and 13 Jbeta primers. Profiling relied on immunoSEQ multiplex PCR, and the TCRdb table lists in-frame clones only, not all of them. The table lists some 100,000 clones, 75% of them singletons. The specimen sequenced was PBMCs. All receptors derive from a woman younger than 35 in good health and CMV-seropositive.

The chain has TRBV7-8 and TRBJ2-3; 10 bases fit TRBD2. In germline, CDR1 is SGHVS, CDR2 FQNEAQ. The ends lost 6 bases at V and 4 bases at J; junction bases unmatched: 10. This CDR3 has 16 amino acids. CDR3 protein: CASRPTSGNVPDTQYF. CDR3 DNA: TGTGCCAGCAGACCCACTAGCGGGAATGTCCCAGATACGCAGTATTTT. Combining the CDR3 with reference TRBV7-8 and TRBJ2-3 gives the whole variable domain GAGVSQSPRYKVAKRGQDVALRCDPISGHVSLFWYQQALGQGPEFLTYFQNEAQLDKSGLPSDRFFAERPEGSVSTLKIQRTQQEDSAVYLCASRPTSGNVPDTQYFGPGTRLTVL.

In regard to this clone: Different DNA sequences within this sample yield the same CDR3. V usage is TRBV7-9 and J usage is TRBJ1-6; D gene ambiguous. Germline V gene data show CDR1 as SEHNR and CDR2 as FQNEAQ (reference sequence). The length of the CDR3 is 14 residues. The V end lost 3 bases, the J end lost 4 bases, and 7 bases lay between the germline ends. As DNA, the CDR3 is TGTGCCAGCAGCTTGGAACAGTATAATTCACCCCTCCACTTT. Encoded protein: CASSLEQYNSPLHF. The full variable domain, rest sourced from reference TRBV7-9 and TRBJ1-6, is DTGVSQNPRHKITKRGQNVTFRCDPISEHNRLYWYRQTLGQGPEFLTYFQNEAQLEKSRLLSDRFSAERPKGSFSTLEIQRTEQGDSAMYLCASSLEQYNSPLHFGNGTRLTVT.

The chain combines TRBV28 with TRBJ1-3, with 9 bases that match TRBD1. This CDR3 is built from 16 residues. V lost 5 bases to trimming and J lost 7 bases; unmatched junction nucleotides: 12. Germline-derived CDR1 and CDR2 are MDHEN and SYDVKM. The CDR3 DNA follows: TGTGCCAGCAGTACGACGGGACAGGGCTGGGGGAACACCATATATTTT. Amino acids: CASSTTGQGWGNTIYF.

This chain uses TRBV4-2 with TRBJ2-7, with D perhaps matching TRBD2 (5 bases). V lost 2 bases and J 3 bases, leaving 11 bases between the germline ends. CDR3 size: 14 residues. Germline CDR1 reads LGHNA; CDR2 reads YNFKEQ. For the CDR3, the DNA is TGTGCCAGCAGCCAACGTGGTAGCGACTACGAGCAGTACTTC. It translates to CASSQRGSDYEQYF.

The genes are TRBV29-1 and TRBJ2-1, with D possibly matching TRBD2 (6 bases). Germline assignment: CDR1 SQVTM and CDR2 ANQGSEA. There are 15 residues in the CDR3. Trimming left V 7 bases short and J 0 bases short, with 16 bases between. CDR3 nucleotides: TGCAGCGCCAACGGGCGGGGAAACTCCTACAATGAGCAGTTCTTC. It codes for CSANGRGNSYNEQFF.

In this sample, this clone turned up a few times. This sequence joins TRBV2 and TRBJ2-5; 10 nucleotides match TRBD2. Per the germline V gene, CDR1 is SNHLY and CDR2 is FYNNEI. The junction had 4 bases not matched to a gene; V was cut back by 5 bases and J by 1 base. The CDR3 is 15 residues long. This CDR3 reads CASSRASGSQETQYF. The CDR3 DNA follows: TGTGCCAGCAGTCGGGCTAGCGGGAGCCAAGAGACCCAGTACTTC. Variable domain in full (rest from reference TRBV2 and TRBJ2-5): EPEVTQTPSHQVTQMGQEVILRCVPISNHLYFYWYRQILGQKVEFLVSFYNNEISEKSEIFDDQFSVERPDGSNFTLKIRSTKLEDSAMYFCASSRASGSQETQYFGPGTRLLVL.

The chain's CDR3 is CASSPPRGSSYNEQFF. Written as DNA, the CDR3 is TGTGCCAGCAGCCCCCCCCGCGGGAGCTCCTACAATGAGCAGTTCTTC. The V call is TRBV13, the J call TRBJ2-1, with 7 bases that match TRBD2. Germline trimming cut 5 bases from V and 0 bases from J; bases unmatched to any gene: 7. Germline lookup yields CDR1 PRHDT and CDR2 FYEKMQ (reference sequence). This CDR3 spans 16 amino acids.

CDR3 sequence (DNA): TGTGCCAGTAGTATAGATCGGTCCTCCTACAATGAGCAGTTCTTC. Protein sequence: CASSIDRSSYNEQFF. The chain couples TRBV19 to TRBJ2-1, with D hard to call. This CDR3 comprises 15 residues. The V and J ends lost 0 bases and 0 bases respectively, with 6 bases between them. Germline CDR1 and CDR2: LNHDA and SQIVND (reference sequence). Based on the CDR3 plus reference TRBV19 and TRBJ2-1, the full variable domain is DGGITQSPKYLFRKEGQNVTLSCEQNLNHDAMYWYRQDPGQGLRLIYYSQIVNDFQKGDIAEGYSVSREKKESFPLTVTSAQKNPTAFYLCASSIDRSSYNEQFFGPGTRLTVL.

In its sample, this clone was seen a few times. The genes are TRBV2 and TRBJ2-4; weak D call: TRBD1 (6 bases). The germline V and J ends were trimmed by 3 bases and 7 bases, with 13 bases remaining between them. The CDR3 sequence is 14 residues long. Germline CDR1 is SNHLY and CDR2 is FYNNEI. The CDR3 region has the DNA TGTGCCAGCAGTGAGCCTCAGGGGTGGAACATTCAGTACTTC. As protein: CASSEPQGWNIQYF.